The subject of this entry is one T cell receptor beta chain. Its antigen is not identified. Random hexamers primed reverse transcription of about 0.45 to 1 ug RNA. TCRdb re-called the immunoSEQ multiplex PCR reads with MiXCR, one entry per CDR3 protein. The table records about 83,000 distinct CDR3 sequences, around 96% of them present only once. This entry belongs to a study of CD8 T cells in Susac syndrome. CDR3 length equals 15 residues. Germline-derived CDR1 and CDR2 are MNHEY and SVGEGT. V was cut by 5 bases and J by 1 base, with 12 bases left in between. Sequencing of TCR beta covered CD8+ and CD4+ T cells obtained from blood. Through negative isolation, CD4+ and CD8+ T cells were obtained, while TEMRA cells were enriched using FACS. Points from the study as a whole: Among active patients and in TEMRA cells, CD8+ clonal expansion in Susac reached its peak.

The receptor comes from a human donor with Susac syndrome. This chain links TRBV6-2 or TRBV6-3 with TRBJ2-4, with a weak D call TRBD2 (5 bases). Sequencing was carried out using CD8+ T cells from PBMCs. The CDR3: CASSETEDAKNIQYF. The CDR3 DNA sequence: TGTGCCAGCAGTGAGACGGAGGATGCCAAAAACATTCAGTACTTC.